This T cell receptor beta chain was obtained from a study of shared clonotypes between healthy human individuals (dated by TCRdb to 2020 to 2021). Background on the whole study: The cohort included a few men and a couple of women between 18 and 49 years of age. To increase sequencing depth and limit assay-specific biases, different laboratories used diverse techniques to prepare libraries and sequence TCR repertoires. To estimate repertoire size and how much clonotypes are shared between individuals, the study performed deep sequencing of blood TCR repertoires from roughly five healthy adults. Per donor, leukapheresis produced somewhere between about 0.94 and 8.9 billion PBMCs. For each donor, CD4 naive and CD4 memory were each given three plates, CD8 naive was given two plates, and CD8 memory was given one plate.

TCR CDR3 regions were amplified from genomic DNA by multiplex PCR using the deep immunoSEQ assay. Extracted genomic DNA from each cell subset was distributed evenly across all wells of several immunoSEQ 96-well plates, and each plate was treated as a replicate. Each replicate PCR for sorted subsets received approximately 200 ng genomic DNA, equal to about 30,000 T cell genomes. Purified libraries were measured with a Qubit 3.0 fluorometer, size-checked on a Bioanalyzer 2100, and measured again with the KAPA Library Quantification kit. Every immunoSEQ 96-well plate was sequenced on a separate single-read 150-cycle Illumina NextSeq 550 flow cell. Per the original workflow: Because the immunoSEQ output held only junctional sequences and lacked quality scores, the filtering could not match the filtering applied to full-length reads. Sequences were annotated with PyIR, a Python wrapper for IgBLAST v1.9, using IMGT germline references to assign V/J genes and CDR3. Reads were filtered out if the reads had weak V/J assignments (E-value above 1e-6), no CDR3, stop codons, out-of-frame junctions, or ambiguous translated residues. V3J clonotypes were defined by identical inferred V gene, J gene, and CDR3 amino acid sequence. To compute the percentage overlap between repertoires, the number of shared unique clonotypes was divided by the size of the smaller repertoire. Repertoire richness was assessed with RTK rarefaction, the Chao1 estimator, and Recon v2.1 estimates of unobserved clonotypes. OLGA was used to compute generation probabilities for all TCRbeta clonotypes that the gDNA method yielded from a handful of donors. Imported from immuneACCESS, the table was reduced by TCRdb to in-frame sequences with V and J called. These copies leave out some clones; in studies compared against another copy, an unresolved V gene accounts for under half, and the cause of the remainder is not known. The V and J calls and clone size are taken from that table; D and trimming were inferred from the DNA. For this sample the table gives over 1.5 million clones, of which approximately 98% were detected only once. 0.4% to 0.55% of the sample is held by the ten biggest clonotypes.

The donors were healthy, HIV-negative adults who had no recently reported acute infections or vaccinations. All donors were Caucasian adults living in Nashville, Tennessee, USA. Magnetic negative selection was used to enrich CD4+ T cells, after which naive cells were positively selected on CD45RA and the negative fraction became the memory subset. Blood was obtained by leukapheresis, after which PBMCs were separated by Ficoll-Histopaque density gradient centrifugation and cryopreserved in liquid nitrogen vapor phase. Analytical flow cytometry was used to check the purity and quantity of each magnetically sorted T cell population. Genomic DNA was isolated from every sorted fraction and measured by UV absorbance on a Nanodrop 2000c. CDR1 and CDR2 are drawn from the germline V gene: SGHRS, YFSETQ. The junction shows trimming of 0 bases on V and 3 bases on J, plus 9 bases between the germline ends. The CDR3 goes from the cysteine to the phenylalanine over 14 residues. The CDR3 DNA has 42 bases and is translated from base 1.

A remark on this clone: The antigen this receptor binds is unknown. No base qualities exist here, and no much larger clone lies one base off it.

General study outcomes and caveats: Approximately 5% of naive CD4, around 3.6% of naive CD8, around 2.3% of memory CD4, and about 0.4% of memory CD8 clonotypes were shared across several donors. Pairwise subsampling led to the expectation that sequencing depth would affect the degree of clonotype sharing among donors. Naive subsets generally had larger estimated clonotype richness than memory subsets did. The small number of donors limited the genetic and exposure-history diversity represented. Even with the large sequencing depth, rarefaction of the sorted-subset datasets indicated that sequencing was incomplete. Only blood was sampled, and tissue TCR repertoires likely differ from those in blood. Compared with non-shared clonotypes, the clonotypes found in all four sorted-subset donors had higher generation probabilities.

The sample was naive CD4+ T cells sorted from blood. Interpreted using the paper, the cell subset or site label stands for: CD45RA+ positively selected. The receptor comes from a man between 25 and 39 years old in good health. Here the chain combines TRBV5-1 and TRBJ1-2; confidence is insufficient to name the D gene. The nucleotide sequence is TGCGCCAGCAGCTTGGCTCTGGGTGACTATGGCTACACCTTC. Its translation is CASSLALGDYGYTF.